This T cell receptor beta chain came from a study of blood T cell repertoires in COVID-19. Overall study: Samples came from the United States, Italy and Spain, spanning acute and convalescent COVID-19. From T cells, B-cell-depleted T cells, or PBMCs came the material, which was cDNA or gDNA.

The germline V gene encodes CDR1 GTSNPN and CDR2 SVGIG (reference sequence). The CDR3 contains 14 residues. The V and J ends lost 5 bases and 6 bases, in that order; junction bases with no gene match: 9. In the original processing: Estimates of nucleated cell counts were drawn from the amplification of reference gene primers. Generated by immunoSEQ multiplex PCR, the TCRdb table keeps only in-frame clones and is missing some. V, J and clone size are those of that table, while D and trimming were read from the DNA. The sample contains roughly 56,000 clones, nearly 90% of which appear only once. This clonotype originated in a man aged 60 to 69 with active COVID-19. The sequenced sample was peripheral blood. The chain carries TRBV30 and TRBJ2-1, with TRBD1 matching 8 bases. CDR3 nucleotides: TGTGCCTGGGGGGACGGGACAGGAGGCAATGAGCAGTTCTTC. Amino acids: CAWGDGTGGNEQFF. Supplemented by reference TRBV30 and TRBJ2-1, the full variable domain reads SQTIHQWPATLVQPVGSPLSLECTVEGTSNPNLYWYRQAAGRGLQLLFYSVGIGQISSEVPQNLSASRPQDRQFILSSKKLLLSDSGFYLCAWGDGTGGNEQFFGPGTRLTVL.